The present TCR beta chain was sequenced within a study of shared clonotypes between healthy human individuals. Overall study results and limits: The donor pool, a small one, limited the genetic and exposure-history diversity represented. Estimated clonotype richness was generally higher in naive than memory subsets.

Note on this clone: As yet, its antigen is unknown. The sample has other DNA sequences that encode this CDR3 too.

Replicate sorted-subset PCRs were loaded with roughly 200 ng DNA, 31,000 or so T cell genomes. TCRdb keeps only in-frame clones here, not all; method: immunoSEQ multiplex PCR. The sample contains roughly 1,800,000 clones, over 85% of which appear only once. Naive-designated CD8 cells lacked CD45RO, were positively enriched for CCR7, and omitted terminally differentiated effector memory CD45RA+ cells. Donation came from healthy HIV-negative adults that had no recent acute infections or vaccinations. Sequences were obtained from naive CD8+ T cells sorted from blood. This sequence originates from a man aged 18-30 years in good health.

CDR3: CASSDRDRSYEQYF. CDR3 bases: TGTGCCAGCAGTGACAGGGACAGATCCTACGAGCAGTACTTC. The chain has TRBV6-1 and TRBJ2-7; 7 bases align to TRBD1. This CDR3 has 14 residues. The ends lost 3 bases at V and 1 base at J; junction bases unmatched: 3. Germline CDR1 is MNHNS and CDR2 is SASEGT.